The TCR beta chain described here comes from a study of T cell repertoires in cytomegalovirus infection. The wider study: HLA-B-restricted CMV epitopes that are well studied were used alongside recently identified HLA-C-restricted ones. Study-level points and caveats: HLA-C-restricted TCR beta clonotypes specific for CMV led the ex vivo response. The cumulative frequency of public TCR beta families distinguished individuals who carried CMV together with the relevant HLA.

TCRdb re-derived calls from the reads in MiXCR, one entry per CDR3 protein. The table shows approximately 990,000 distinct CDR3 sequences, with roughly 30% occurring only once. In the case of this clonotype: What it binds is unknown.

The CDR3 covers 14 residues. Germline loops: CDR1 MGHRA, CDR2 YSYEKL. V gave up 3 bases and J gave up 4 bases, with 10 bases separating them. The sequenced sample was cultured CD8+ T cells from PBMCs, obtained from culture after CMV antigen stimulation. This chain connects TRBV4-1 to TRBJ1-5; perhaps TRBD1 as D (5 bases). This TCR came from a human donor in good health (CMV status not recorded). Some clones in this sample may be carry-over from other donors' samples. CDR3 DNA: TGCGCCAGCAGCCACCGACAGTCGAATCAGCCCCAGCATTTT. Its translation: CASSHRQSNQPQHF.